One sample yielded the 3 T cell receptor beta chains listed below, sequenced in a study of identical twins. One entry per CDR3 protein, called by TCRdb with MiXCR from the 5' RACE reads. The sample has 1.5 million to 2 million distinct CDR3 sequences, under 35% seen once; the top ten hold approximately 0.25%. Sequences were obtained from cord blood. The source of these receptors is a newborn girl in good health.

This clonotype came up a few times. The rearrangement links TRBV20-1 to TRBJ2-7, with 12 bases that match TRBD2. Germline values: CDR1 DFQATT, CDR2 SNEGSKA (reference sequence). CDR3 length: 16 amino acids. The J segment lost 2 bases and the V segment lost 6 bases, leaving 11 bases of the junction unmatched. The CDR3 here is CSASRPSGRVTYEQYF. DNA of the CDR3: TGCAGTGCCTCACGGCCTAGCGGGAGGGTTACCTACGAGCAGTACTTC.

This clonotype showed up many times. The CDR3 here is CASSLGLAGANEQYF. In nucleotides, the CDR3 is TGTGCCAGCAGTTTGGGACTAGCGGGAGCCAATGAGCAGTACTTC. The chain joins TRBV28 to TRBJ2-7; 14 bases line up with TRBD2. V lost 3 bases, J lost 7 bases, and 5 bases stayed unmatched. The CDR3 is 15 residues long. The germline V gene has CDR1 MDHEN and CDR2 SYDVKM. The full variable domain, in which reference TRBV28 and TRBJ2-7 provide the parts outside the CDR3, is DVKVTQSSRYLVKRTGEKVFLECVQDMDHENMFWYRQDPGLGLRLIYFSYDVKMKEKGDIPEGYSVSREKKERFSLILESASTNQTSMYLCASSLGLAGANEQYFGPGTRLTVT.

This clonotype came up a few times. The V gene is TRBV6-1, the J gene TRBJ2-3; no clear D. Looked up from germline, CDR1 is MNHNS and CDR2 is SASEGT. V was clipped by 7 bases and J by 3 bases, with 14 bases between them. The CDR3 extends over 14 amino acids. CDR3 protein: CASTGSQGTDTQYF. The CDR3, as DNA: TGTGCCAGCACGGGCTCCCAAGGGACAGATACGCAGTATTTT.